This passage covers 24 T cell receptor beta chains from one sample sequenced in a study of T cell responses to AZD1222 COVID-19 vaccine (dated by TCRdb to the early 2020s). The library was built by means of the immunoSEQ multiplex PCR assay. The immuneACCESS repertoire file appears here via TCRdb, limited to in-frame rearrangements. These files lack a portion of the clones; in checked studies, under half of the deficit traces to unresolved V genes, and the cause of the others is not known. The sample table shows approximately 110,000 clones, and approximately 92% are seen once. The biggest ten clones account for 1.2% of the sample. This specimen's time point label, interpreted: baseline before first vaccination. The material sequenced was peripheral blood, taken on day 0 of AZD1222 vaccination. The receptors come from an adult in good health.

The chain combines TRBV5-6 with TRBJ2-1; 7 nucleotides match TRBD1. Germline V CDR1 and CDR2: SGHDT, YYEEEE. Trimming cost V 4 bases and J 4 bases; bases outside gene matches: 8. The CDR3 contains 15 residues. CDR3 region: CASSRQGEGYNEQFF. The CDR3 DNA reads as TGTGCCAGCAGCCGACAGGGTGAGGGATACAATGAGCAGTTCTTC.

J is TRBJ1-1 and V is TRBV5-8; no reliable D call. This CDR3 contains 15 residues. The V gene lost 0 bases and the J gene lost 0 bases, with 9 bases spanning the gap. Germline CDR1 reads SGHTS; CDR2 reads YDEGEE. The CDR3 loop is CASSLEVQVNTEAFF. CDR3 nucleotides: TGTGCCAGCAGCTTGGAGGTGCAGGTGAACACTGAAGCTTTCTTT.

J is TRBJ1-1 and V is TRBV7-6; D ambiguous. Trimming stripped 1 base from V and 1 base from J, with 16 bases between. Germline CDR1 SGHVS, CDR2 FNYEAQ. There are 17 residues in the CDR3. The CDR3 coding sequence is TGTGCCAGCAGCTTAGGCTCGGCCGCGAACGCGAACACTGAAGCTTTCTTT. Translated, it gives CASSLGSAANANTEAFF.

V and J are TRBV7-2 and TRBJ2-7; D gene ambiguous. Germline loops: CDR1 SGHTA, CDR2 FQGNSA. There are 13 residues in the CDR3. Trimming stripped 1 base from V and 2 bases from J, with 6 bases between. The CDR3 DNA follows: TGTGCCAGCAGCTTAGTGGCCCCCTACGAGCAGTACTTC. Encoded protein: CASSLVAPYEQYF.

The CDR3 DNA reads TGTGCCAGCAGTGAAAATACTAACTATGGCTACACCTTC. Amino acids: CASSENTNYGYTF. The chain uses TRBV2 and TRBJ1-2, with no clear D. Germline-derived CDR1 and CDR2 are SNHLY and FYNNEI. The ends were cut back, 2 bases at V and 0 bases at J, with 4 bases in the middle. This CDR3 has 13 amino acids.

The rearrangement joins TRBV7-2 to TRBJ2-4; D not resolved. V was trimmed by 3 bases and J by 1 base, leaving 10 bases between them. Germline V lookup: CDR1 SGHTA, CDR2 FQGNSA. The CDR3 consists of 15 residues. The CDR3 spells CASSFAITAKNIQYF. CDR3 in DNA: TGTGCCAGCAGCTTCGCGATCACGGCCAAAAACATTCAGTACTTC. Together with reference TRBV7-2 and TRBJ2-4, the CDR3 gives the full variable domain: GAGVSQSPSNKVTEKGKDVELRCDPISGHTALYWYRQSLGQGLEFLIYFQGNSAPDKSGLPSDRFSAERTGGSVSTLTIQRTQQEDSAVYLCASSFAITAKNIQYFGAGTRLSVL.

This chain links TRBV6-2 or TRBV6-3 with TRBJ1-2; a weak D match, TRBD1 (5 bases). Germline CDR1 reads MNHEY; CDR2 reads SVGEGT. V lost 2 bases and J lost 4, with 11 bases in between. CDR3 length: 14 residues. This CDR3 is CASSYQGSGYGYTF. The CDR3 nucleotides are TGTGCCAGCAGTTACCAGGGCTCCGGCTATGGCTACACCTTC.

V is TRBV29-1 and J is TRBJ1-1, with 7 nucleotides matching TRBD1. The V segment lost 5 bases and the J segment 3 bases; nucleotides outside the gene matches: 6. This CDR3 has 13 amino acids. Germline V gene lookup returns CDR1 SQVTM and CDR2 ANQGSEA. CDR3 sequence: CSVSGQGDTEAFF. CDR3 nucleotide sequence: TGCAGCGTTTCGGGGCAGGGGGACACTGAAGCTTTCTTT. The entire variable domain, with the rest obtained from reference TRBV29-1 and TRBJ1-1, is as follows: SAVISQKPSRDICQRGTSLTIQCQVDSQVTMMFWYRQQPGQSLTLIATANQGSEATYESGFVIDKFPISRPNLTFSTLTVSNMSPEDSSIYLCSVSGQGDTEAFFGQGTRLTVV.

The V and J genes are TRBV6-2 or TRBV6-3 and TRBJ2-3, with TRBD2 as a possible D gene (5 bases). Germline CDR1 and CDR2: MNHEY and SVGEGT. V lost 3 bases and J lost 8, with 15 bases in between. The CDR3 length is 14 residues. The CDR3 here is CASSYPTDEGTQYF. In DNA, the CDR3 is TGTGCCAGCAGTTATCCGACGGATGAGGGTACGCAGTATTTT.

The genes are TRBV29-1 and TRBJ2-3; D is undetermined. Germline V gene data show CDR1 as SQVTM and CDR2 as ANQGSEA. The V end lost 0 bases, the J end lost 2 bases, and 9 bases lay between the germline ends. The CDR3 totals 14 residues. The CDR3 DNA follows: TGCAGCGTTGAAGAGGTTCCTCTCACAGATACGCAGTATTTT. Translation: CSVEEVPLTDTQYF.

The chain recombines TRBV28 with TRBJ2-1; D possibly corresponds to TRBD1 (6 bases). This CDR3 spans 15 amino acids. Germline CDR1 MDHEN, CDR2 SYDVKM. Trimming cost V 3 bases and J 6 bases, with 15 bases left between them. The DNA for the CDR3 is TGTGCCAGCAGTTTTAGGGGGAGAATCGGCAATGAGCAGTTCTTC. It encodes CASSFRGRIGNEQFF.

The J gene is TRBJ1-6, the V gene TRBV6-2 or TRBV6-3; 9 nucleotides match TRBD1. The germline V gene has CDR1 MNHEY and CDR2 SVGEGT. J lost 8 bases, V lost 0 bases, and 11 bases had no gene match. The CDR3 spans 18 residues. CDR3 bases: TGTGCCAGCAGTTACTCGATAGTGGTCCGGGACAGGGATTCACCCCTCCACTTT. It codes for CASSYSIVVRDRDSPLHF.

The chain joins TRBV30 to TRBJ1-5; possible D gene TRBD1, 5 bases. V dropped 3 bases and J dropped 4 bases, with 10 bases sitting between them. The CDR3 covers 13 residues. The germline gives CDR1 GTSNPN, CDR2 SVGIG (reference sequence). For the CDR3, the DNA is TGTGCCTGGAGACAGACAGTAAATCAGCCCCAGCATTTT. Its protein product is CAWRQTVNQPQHF. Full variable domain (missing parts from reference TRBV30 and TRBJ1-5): SQTIHQWPATLVQPVGSPLSLECTVEGTSNPNLYWYRQAAGRGLQLLFYSVGIGQISSEVPQNLSASRPQDRQFILSSKKLLLSDSGFYLCAWRQTVNQPQHFGDGTRLSIL.

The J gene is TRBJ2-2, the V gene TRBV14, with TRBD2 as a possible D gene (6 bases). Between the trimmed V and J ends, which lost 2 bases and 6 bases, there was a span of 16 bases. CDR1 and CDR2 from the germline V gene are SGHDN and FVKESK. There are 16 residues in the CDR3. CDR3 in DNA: TGTGCCAGCAGCCAATACCCCGGGGGATGGTCCGGGGAGCTGTTTTTT. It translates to CASSQYPGGWSGELFF.

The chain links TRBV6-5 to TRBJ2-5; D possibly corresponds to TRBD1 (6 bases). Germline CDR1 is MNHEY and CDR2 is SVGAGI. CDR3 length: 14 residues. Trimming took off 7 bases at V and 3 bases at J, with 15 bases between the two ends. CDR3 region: CASKVWGHKETQYF. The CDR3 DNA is TGTGCCAGCAAGGTCTGGGGGCACAAAGAGACCCAGTACTTC.

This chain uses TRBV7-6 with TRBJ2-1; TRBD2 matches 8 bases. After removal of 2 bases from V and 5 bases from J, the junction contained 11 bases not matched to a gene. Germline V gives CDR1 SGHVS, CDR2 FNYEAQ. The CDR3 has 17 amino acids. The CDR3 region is CASSLTVAGPAHNEQFF. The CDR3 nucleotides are TGTGCCAGCAGCTTAACCGTAGCGGGGCCCGCACACAATGAGCAGTTCTTC. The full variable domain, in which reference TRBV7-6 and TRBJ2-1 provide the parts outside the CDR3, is GAGVSQSPRYKVTKRGQDVALRCDPISGHVSLYWYRQALGQGPEFLTYFNYEAQQDKSGLPNDRFSAERPEGSISTLTIQRTEQRDSAMYRCASSLTVAGPAHNEQFFGPGTRLTVL.

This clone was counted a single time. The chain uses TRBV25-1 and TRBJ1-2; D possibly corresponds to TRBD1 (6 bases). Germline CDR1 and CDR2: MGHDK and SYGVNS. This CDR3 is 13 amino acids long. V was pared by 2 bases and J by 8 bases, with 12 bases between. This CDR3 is CASSEVQGRGYTF. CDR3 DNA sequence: TGTGCCAGCAGTGAAGTACAGGGAAGAGGCTACACCTTC.

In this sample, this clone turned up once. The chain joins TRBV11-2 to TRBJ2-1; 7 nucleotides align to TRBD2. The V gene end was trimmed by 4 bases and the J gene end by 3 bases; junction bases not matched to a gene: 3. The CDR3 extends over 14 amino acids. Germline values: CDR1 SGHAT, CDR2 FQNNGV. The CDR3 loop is CASSWGGGYNEQFF. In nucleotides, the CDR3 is TGTGCCAGCAGCTGGGGCGGGGGCTACAATGAGCAGTTCTTC. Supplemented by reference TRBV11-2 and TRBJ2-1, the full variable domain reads EAGVAQSPRYKIIEKRQSVAFWCNPISGHATLYWYQQILGQGPKLLIQFQNNGVVDDSQLPKDRFSAERLKGVDSTLKIQPAKLEDSAVYLCASSWGGGYNEQFFGPGTRLTVL.

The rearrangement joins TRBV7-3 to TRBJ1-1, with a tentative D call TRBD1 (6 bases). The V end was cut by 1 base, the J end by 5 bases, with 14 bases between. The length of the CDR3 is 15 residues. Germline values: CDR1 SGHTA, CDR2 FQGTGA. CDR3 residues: CASSLNGGEGTEAFF. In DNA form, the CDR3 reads TGTGCCAGCAGCTTAAACGGGGGCGAGGGGACTGAAGCTTTCTTT.

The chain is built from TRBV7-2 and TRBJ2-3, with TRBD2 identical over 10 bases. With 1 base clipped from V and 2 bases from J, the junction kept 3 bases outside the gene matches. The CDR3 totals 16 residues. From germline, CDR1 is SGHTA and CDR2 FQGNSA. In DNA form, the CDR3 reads TGTGCCAGCAGCTTAGTGCTAGCGGGAGCCACAGATACGCAGTATTTT. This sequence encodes CASSLVLAGATDTQYF.

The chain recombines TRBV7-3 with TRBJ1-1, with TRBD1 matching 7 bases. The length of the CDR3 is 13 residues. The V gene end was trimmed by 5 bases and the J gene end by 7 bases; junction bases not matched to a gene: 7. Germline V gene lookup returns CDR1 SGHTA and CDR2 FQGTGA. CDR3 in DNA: TGTGCCAGCAGCCTCAGGACAGGCGGTGAAGCTTTCTTT. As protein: CASSLRTGGEAFF. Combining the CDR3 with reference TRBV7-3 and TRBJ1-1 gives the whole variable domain GAGVSQTPSNKVTEKGKYVELRCDPISGHTALYWYRQSLGQGPEFLIYFQGTGAADDSGLPNDRFFAVRPEGSVSTLKIQRTERGDSAVYLCASSLRTGGEAFFGQGTRLTVV.

The CDR3 DNA sequence: TGCGCCAGCAGCTTGGCCGGGGGGGCGCGCAATGAGCAGTTCTTC. Its translation: CASSLAGGARNEQFF. This sequence joins TRBV5-1 and TRBJ2-1, with TRBD2 matching over 8 bases. Trimming took 0 bases from V and 6 from J; bases not matched to a gene: 5. The length of the CDR3 is 15 residues. CDR1 and CDR2 from the germline V gene are SGHRS and YFSETQ.

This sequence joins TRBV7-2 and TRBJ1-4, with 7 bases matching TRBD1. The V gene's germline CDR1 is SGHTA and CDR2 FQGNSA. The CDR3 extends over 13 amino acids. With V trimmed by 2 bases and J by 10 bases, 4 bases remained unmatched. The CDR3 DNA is TGTGCCAGCAGCTTAAATCCAGGGGGAAAACTGTTTTTT. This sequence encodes CASSLNPGGKLFF.

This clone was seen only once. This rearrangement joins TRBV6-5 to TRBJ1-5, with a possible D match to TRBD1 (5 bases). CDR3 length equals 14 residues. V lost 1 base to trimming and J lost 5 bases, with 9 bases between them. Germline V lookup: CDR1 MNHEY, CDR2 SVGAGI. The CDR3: CASSYLSGDQPQHF. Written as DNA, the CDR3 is TGTGCCAGCAGTTACTTATCGGGGGATCAGCCCCAGCATTTT.